This T cell receptor beta chain originates from a study of blood T cell repertoires in COVID-19. Germline CDR1 reads LNHDA; CDR2 reads SQIVND (reference sequence). This CDR3 is 15 amino acids long. V gave up 6 bases and J gave up 4 bases; unmatched junction bases: 5. Repertoires were generated with immunoSEQ multiplex PCR, while TCRdb's copy carries only in-frame clones and drops some. The table shows about 150,000 clones, with about four fifths occurring only once. The gene calls are TRBV19 and TRBJ2-1, with 11 bases identical to TRBD2. The material sequenced was peripheral blood. This sequence was found in a human donor in a cohort sampled during active COVID-19. The CDR3 spells CASSNSGGAYNEQFF. In nucleotides, the CDR3 is TGTGCCAGTAGCAATAGCGGGGGGGCGTACAATGAGCAGTTCTTC.